These T cell receptor beta chains were read from a single sample in a study of Ad26.COV2.S vaccination and SARS-CoV-2 variants. Here immunoSEQ multiplex PCR was the method, and the copy in TCRdb shows in-frame clones only, minus some. The sample yields about 100,000 clones, around three quarters seen once. Here the sequenced sample was peripheral blood, taken after recovery from COVID-19. These receptor sequences come from a human donor who had recovered from COVID-19. Both conserved end residues are part of each CDR3. A clone size is listed for some rows: how often the clone was seen (once, few, many), or a class if it is expanded.

clone_size cdr3_length j_call v_call cdr3_aa
NA 17 TRBJ1-5 TRBV28 CASRDIIGRVGNQPQHF
NA 15 TRBJ1-2 TRBV19 CASSRGQGGNYGYTF
NA 16 TRBJ2-4 TRBV6-2/TRBV6-3 CASSHGRGTAKNIQYF
NA 14 TRBJ2-5 TRBV11-2 CASSPWTSVETQYF
once 12 TRBJ2-7 TRBV30 CAWSVDRYEQYF
NA 16 TRBJ2-4 TRBV4-1 CASSQDPPGAKNIQYF
NA 15 TRBJ1-5 TRBV6-2/TRBV6-3 CASSRGDRAVQPQHF
NA 13 TRBJ1-1 TRBV10-2 CASRPTSNTEAFF
NA 18 TRBJ1-1 TRBV15 CATSRESLFGGRNTEAFF
once 14 TRBJ1-4 TRBV28 CASSLQGGGEKLFF
NA 15 TRBJ2-2 TRBV7-3 CASSSVVGGAGELFF
NA 14 TRBJ2-7 TRBV4-1 CASSQDDRYYEQYF
NA 14 TRBJ1-5 TRBV19 CASSMGAGNQPQHF
NA 16 TRBJ2-3 TRBV5-1 CASSFISGGRTDTQYF
NA 12 TRBJ1-1 TRBV6-6 CASSPRDLQAFF
once 14 TRBJ1-4 TRBV3-1/TRBV3-2 CASSQANTNEKLFF
NA 14 TRBJ2-2 TRBV30 CAEQGSSGTGELFF
once 17 TRBJ1-6 TRBV4-2 CASSQEERTGEGSPLHF
many 18 TRBJ1-5 TRBV19 CASSISPHWGGSNQPQHF
NA 16 TRBJ1-5 TRBV15 CATSRTGGWGNQPQHF
NA 14 TRBJ2-3 TRBV9 CASSATGSTDTQYF
few 13 TRBJ1-1 TRBV2 CASNLGTQPEAFF